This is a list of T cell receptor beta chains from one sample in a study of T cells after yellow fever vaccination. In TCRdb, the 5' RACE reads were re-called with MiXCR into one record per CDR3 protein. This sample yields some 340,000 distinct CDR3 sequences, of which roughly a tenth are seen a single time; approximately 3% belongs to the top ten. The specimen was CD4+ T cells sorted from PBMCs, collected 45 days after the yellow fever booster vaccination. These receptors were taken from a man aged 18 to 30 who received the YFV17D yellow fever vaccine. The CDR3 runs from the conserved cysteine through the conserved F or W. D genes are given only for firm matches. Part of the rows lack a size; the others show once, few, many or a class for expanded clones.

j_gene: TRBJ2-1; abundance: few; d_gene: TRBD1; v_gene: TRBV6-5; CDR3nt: TGTGCCAGCTCGAACAGGGGCCACCCATTGTACAATGAGCAGTTCTTC; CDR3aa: CASSNRGHPLYNEQFF
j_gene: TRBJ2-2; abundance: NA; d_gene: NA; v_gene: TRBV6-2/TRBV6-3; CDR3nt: TGTGCCAGCAGCCGGGACGCCGGGGAGCTGTTTTTT; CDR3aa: CASSRDAGELFF
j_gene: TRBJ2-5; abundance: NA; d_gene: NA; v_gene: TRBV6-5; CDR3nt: TGTGCCAGCAGTTACCGGGGGTTAGTCCAAGAGACCCAGTACTTC; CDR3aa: CASSYRGLVQETQYF
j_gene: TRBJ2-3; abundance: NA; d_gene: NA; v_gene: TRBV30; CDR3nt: TGTGCCTGGAGTGTAGTCACAGATACGCAGTATTTT; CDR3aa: CAWSVVTDTQYF
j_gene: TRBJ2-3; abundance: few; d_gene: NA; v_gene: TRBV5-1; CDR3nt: TGCGCCAGCAGCAGATCGCGTACCTTTAGCACAGATACGCAGTATTTT; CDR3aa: CASSRSRTFSTDTQYF
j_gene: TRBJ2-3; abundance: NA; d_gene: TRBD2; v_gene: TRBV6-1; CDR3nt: TGTGCCAGCAGTGTCCTAGCGGGGGCTGGAGATACGCAGTATTTT; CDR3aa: CASSVLAGAGDTQYF
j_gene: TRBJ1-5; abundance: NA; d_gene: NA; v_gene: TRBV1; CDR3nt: TGCACCAGCAGCCAAGATGGGAAGGGCCGGCACAATCAGCCCCAGCATTTT; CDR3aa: CTSSQDGKGRHNQPQHF
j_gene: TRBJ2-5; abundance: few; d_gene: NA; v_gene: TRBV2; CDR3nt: TGTGCCAGCAGTCGTCGTCAAGAGACCCAGTACTTC; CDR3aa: CASSRRQETQYF
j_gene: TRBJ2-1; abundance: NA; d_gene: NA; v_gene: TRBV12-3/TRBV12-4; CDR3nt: TGTGCCAGCAGTTTAGCGGGGGTGTCCAATGAGCAGTTCTTC; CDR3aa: CASSLAGVSNEQFF
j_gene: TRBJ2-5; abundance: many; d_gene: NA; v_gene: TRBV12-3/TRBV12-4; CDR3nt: TGTGCCAGCAGTGCACAGGGATTCGGTGAGACCCAGTACTTC; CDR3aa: CASSAQGFGETQYF
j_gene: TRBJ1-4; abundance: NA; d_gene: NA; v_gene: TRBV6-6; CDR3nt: TGTGCCAGCAGTTACATGGAGCGCGAGGGGGAAAAACTGTTTTTT; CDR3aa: CASSYMEREGEKLFF
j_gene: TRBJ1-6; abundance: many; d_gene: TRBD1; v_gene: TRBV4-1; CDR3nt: TGCGCCAGCAGCCCGGGGACAGGGGAATCACCCCTCCACTTT; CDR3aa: CASSPGTGESPLHF
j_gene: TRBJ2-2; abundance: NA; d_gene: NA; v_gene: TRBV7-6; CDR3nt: TGTGCCAGCAGCTTTTTCTCTGGCGGGGAGCTGTTTTTT; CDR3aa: CASSFFSGGELFF
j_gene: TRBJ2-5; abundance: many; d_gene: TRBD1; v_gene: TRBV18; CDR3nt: TGTGCCAGCTCACCGTCGGACAGGCACCAAGAGACCCAGTACTTC; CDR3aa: CASSPSDRHQETQYF
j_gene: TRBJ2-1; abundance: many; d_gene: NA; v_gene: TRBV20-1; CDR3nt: TGCAGTGCAAAATCGGCGGATGAGCAGTTCTTC; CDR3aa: CSAKSADEQFF
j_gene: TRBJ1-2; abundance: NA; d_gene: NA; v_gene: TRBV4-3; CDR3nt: TGCGCCAGCAGCCAAGGTCAAAGGGATCTCTATGGCTACACCTTC; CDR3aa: CASSQGQRDLYGYTF
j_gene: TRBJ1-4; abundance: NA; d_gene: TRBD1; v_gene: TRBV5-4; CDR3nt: TGTGCCAGCAGCCCCGGGACAGGCTCAACTAATGAAAAACTGTTTTTT; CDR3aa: CASSPGTGSTNEKLFF
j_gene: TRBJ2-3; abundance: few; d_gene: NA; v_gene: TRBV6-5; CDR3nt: TGTGCCAGCAGTTACTCACCGATCCGGCGAGATACGCAGTATTTT; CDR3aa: CASSYSPIRRDTQYF
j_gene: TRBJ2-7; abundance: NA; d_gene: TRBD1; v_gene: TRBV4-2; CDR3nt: TGTGCCAGCAGCCAAGGGGACAGGAGCTCCTACGAGCAGTACTTC; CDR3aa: CASSQGDRSSYEQYF
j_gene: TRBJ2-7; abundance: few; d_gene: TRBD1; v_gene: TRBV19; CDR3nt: TGTGCCAGTAGTCAGGGGGCAGGGGAGCAGTACTTC; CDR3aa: CASSQGAGEQYF
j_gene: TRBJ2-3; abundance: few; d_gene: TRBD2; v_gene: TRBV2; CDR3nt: TGTGCCAGCACCCCCCCCCTAGCGGGGGCAGATACGCAGTATTTT; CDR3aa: CASTPPLAGADTQYF
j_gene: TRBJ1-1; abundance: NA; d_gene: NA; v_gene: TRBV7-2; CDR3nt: TGTGCCAGCAGCTCCCTCCAGGGGAACACTGAAGCTTTCTTT; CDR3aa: CASSSLQGNTEAFF
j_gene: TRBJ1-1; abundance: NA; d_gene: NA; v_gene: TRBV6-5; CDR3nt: TGTGCCAGCAGTCCGGTCCGGGACACTGAAGCTTTCTTT; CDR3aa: CASSPVRDTEAFF
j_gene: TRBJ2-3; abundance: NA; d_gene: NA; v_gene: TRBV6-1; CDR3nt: TGTGCCAGCAGTGTAGTAGCGGCCCCTTCGGGGGATTTT; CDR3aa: CASSVVAAPSGDF
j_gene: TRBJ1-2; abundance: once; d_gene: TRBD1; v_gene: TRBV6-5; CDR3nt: TGTGCCAGCAGTTCGAGGGACAGGGACTATGGCTACACCTTC; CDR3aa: CASSSRDRDYGYTF
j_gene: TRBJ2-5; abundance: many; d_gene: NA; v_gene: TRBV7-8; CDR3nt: TGTGCCAGCAGCTTAATGGGAGGAGAGACCCAGTACTTC; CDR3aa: CASSLMGGETQYF
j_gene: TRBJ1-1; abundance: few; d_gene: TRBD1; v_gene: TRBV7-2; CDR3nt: TGTGCCAGCAGCGAGAGAGGGACAGCAATGAACACTGAAGCTTTCTTT; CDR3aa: CASSERGTAMNTEAFF
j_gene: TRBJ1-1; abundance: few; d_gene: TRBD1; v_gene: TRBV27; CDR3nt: TGTGCCAGCAGTCCGCGGGACAGGGGGGGCACTGAAGCTTTCTTT; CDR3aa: CASSPRDRGGTEAFF
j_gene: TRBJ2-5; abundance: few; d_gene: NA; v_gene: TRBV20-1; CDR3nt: TGCAGTGCTACACAATCCCAAGAGACCCAGTACTTC; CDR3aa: CSATQSQETQYF
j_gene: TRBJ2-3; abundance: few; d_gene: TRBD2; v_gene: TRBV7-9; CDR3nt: TGTGCCAGCAGCTTTATAGCGGGGATTAGCACAGATACGCAGTATTTT; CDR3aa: CASSFIAGISTDTQYF